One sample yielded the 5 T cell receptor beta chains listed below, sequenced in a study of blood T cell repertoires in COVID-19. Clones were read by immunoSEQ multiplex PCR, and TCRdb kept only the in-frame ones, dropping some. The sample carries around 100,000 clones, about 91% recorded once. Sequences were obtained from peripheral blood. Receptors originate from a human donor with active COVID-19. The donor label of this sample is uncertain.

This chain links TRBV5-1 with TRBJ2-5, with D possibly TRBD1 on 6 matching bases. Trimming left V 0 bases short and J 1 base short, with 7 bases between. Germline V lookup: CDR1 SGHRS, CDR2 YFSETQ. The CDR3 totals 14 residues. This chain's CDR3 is CASSLGDIQETQYF. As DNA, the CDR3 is TGCGCCAGCAGCTTGGGGGACATCCAAGAGACCCAGTACTTC.

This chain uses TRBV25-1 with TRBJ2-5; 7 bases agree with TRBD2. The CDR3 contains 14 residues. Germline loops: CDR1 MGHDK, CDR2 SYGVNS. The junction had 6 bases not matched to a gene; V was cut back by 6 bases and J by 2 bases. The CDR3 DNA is TGTGCCAGCAGGCCCAGCGGGGTTCAAGAGACCCAGTACTTC. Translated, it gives CASRPSGVQETQYF.

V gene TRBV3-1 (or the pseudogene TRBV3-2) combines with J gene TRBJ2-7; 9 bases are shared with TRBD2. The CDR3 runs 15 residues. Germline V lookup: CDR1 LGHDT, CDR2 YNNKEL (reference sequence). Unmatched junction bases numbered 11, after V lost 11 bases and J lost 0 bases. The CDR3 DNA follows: TGTGCCGGGGCGGGGGGGAATAGAAACTCCTACGAGCAGTACTTC. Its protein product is CAGAGGNRNSYEQYF.

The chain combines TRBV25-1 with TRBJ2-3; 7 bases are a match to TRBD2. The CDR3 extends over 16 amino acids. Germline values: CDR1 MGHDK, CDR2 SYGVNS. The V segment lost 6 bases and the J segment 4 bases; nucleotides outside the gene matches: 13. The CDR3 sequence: CASRGLWGGRADTQYF. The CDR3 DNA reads TGTGCCAGCAGAGGTCTCTGGGGGGGTAGGGCAGATACGCAGTATTTT.

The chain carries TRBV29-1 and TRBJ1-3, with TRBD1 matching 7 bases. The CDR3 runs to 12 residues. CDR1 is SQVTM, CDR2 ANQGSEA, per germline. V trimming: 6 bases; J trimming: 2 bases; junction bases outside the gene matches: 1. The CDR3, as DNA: TGCAGCGTGACAGGGACTGGAAACACCATATATTTT. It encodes CSVTGTGNTIYF.